These 14 T cell receptor beta chains share one sample of origin, sequenced in a study of T cell responses to AZD1222 COVID-19 vaccine. Only in-frame clones appear in the TCRdb table, and some are missing; sequencing was by immunoSEQ multiplex PCR. Of 150,000 to 250,000 clones in the sample, about 89% were seen once. Here the sequenced sample was peripheral blood, taken 28 days after the second AZD1222 dose. The receptor set was obtained from an adult who received the AZD1222 COVID-19 vaccine.

V gene TRBV24-1 combines with J gene TRBJ2-2; D remains unclear. Germline assignment: CDR1 KGHDR and CDR2 SFDVKD. The CDR3 has 14 amino acids. V lost 6 bases and J lost 3, with 10 bases in between. DNA of the CDR3: TGTGCCACCAGTTCGGACGGAGACACCGGGGAGCTGTTTTTT. This gives the protein CATSSDGDTGELFF.

This clone is a singleton in its sample. J is TRBJ1-1 and V is TRBV11-1; D remains ambiguous. Germline CDR1 is SGHAT and CDR2 is FQDESV (reference sequence). Trimming took off 1 base at V and 1 base at J, with 13 bases between the two ends. There are 16 residues in the CDR3. The CDR3 DNA reads TGTGCCAGCAGCTTAGATGTGGGTTGGGAGAACACTGAAGCTTTCTTT. Protein product: CASSLDVGWENTEAFF.

The chain uses TRBV5-1 and TRBJ1-2; possible D gene TRBD1, 5 bases. CDR3 length equals 12 residues. V lost 4 bases and J lost 7, with 11 bases in between. Germline V gene sequence: CDR1 SGHRS, CDR2 YFSETQ. The CDR3 reads CASSPQGGGYTF. The CDR3 coding sequence is TGCGCCAGCAGCCCCCAGGGAGGTGGCTACACCTTC.

The rearrangement uses TRBV28 and TRBJ1-5, with no clear D. Trimming cost V 5 bases and J 8 bases, with 10 bases left between them. The CDR3 contains 12 residues. CDR1 is MDHEN and CDR2 is SYDVKM in the germline V gene. The CDR3 spells CASSPNWEPQHF. As DNA, the CDR3 is TGTGCCAGCAGTCCAAATTGGGAGCCCCAGCATTTT.

Remarks on this clone: Germline and junction disagree at one end, which may indicate a read error. The chain couples TRBV30 to TRBJ1-5, with 7 bases identical to TRBD1. Germline CDR1 and CDR2: GTSNPN and SVGIG (reference sequence). The CDR3 has 16 residues. This CDR3 is CAWRNPDKGGKQPQHF. The CDR3 bases are TGTGCCTGGAGAAACCCTGATAAAGGGGGCAAGCAGCCCCAGCATTTT.

V and J are TRBV12-3 or TRBV12-4 and TRBJ1-1; tentatively, D is TRBD1 (6 bases). The length of the CDR3 is 13 residues. Trimming took 7 bases from V and 4 from J, leaving 13 bases between them. This CDR3 is CASTGGGSTEAFF. DNA for the CDR3: TGTGCCAGCACAGGAGGGGGGAGCACTGAAGCTTTCTTT.

The V call is TRBV5-1, the J call TRBJ2-7; D is tentatively TRBD1 or TRBD2 (5 bases each). CDR1 is SGHRS, CDR2 YFSETQ, per germline. This CDR3 is 17 amino acids long. Trimming took 1 base from V and 2 from J, leaving 19 bases between them. The CDR3 DNA is TGCGCCAGCAGCTTGACCCATTCCGGGACCCACCCCTACGAGCAGTACTTC. Protein: CASSLTHSGTHPYEQYF.

The rearrangement links TRBV28 to TRBJ1-6; TRBD1 matches at 9 bases. The CDR3 runs to 16 residues. Germline V gene lookup returns CDR1 MDHEN and CDR2 SYDVKM. Germline trimming cut 3 bases from V and 14 bases from J; bases unmatched to any gene: 14. The chain's CDR3 is CASSLFYRTGDRTLHF. The CDR3 nucleotides read TGTGCCAGCAGTTTGTTCTATAGGACAGGGGACCGGACCCTCCACTTT.

The V gene is TRBV5-5, the J gene TRBJ1-2; weak D call: TRBD1 (6 bases). CDR3 length: 15 amino acids. Trimming removed 1 base at V and 4 bases at J, with 14 bases between. CDR1 SGHKS and CDR2 YYEKEE come from the germline V gene (reference sequence). Here the CDR3 reads CASSLIPGDAYGYTF. DNA of the CDR3: TGTGCCAGCAGCTTGATTCCAGGGGATGCCTATGGCTACACCTTC.

This clone was detected only once. This chain joins TRBV28 and TRBJ2-7; the match to TRBD1 covers 10 bases. The germline V gene encodes CDR1 MDHEN and CDR2 SYDVKM. The CDR3 has 15 residues. J lost 2 bases, V lost 6 bases, and 7 bases had no gene match. The CDR3 DNA sequence: TGTGCCAGCAGGGAACCCGGGACAGGGGCCTACGAGCAGTACTTC. As protein: CASREPGTGAYEQYF.

This chain connects TRBV28 to TRBJ1-2; TRBD1 might be the D (5 bases). V dropped 8 bases and J dropped 2 bases, with 18 bases sitting between them. The germline V gene has CDR1 MDHEN and CDR2 SYDVKM. This CDR3 contains 15 residues. Written as DNA, the CDR3 is TGTGCCAGCGGGGAGGGGTCCTTTTTGAACTATGGCTACACCTTC. This translates into CASGEGSFLNYGYTF.

The chain links TRBV19 to TRBJ1-1; 9 bases map to TRBD1. Trimming at V came to 2 bases and at J to 4 bases, leaving 8 bases not matched to a gene. In germline, CDR1 is LNHDA, CDR2 SQIVND (reference sequence). This CDR3 is 16 amino acids long. This chain's CDR3 is CASSIRGTGKSTEAFF. The CDR3 region has the DNA TGTGCCAGTAGTATACGTGGGACAGGGAAGAGCACTGAAGCTTTCTTT.

J is TRBJ2-1 and V is TRBV2; 7 nucleotides match TRBD1. Germline V gene data show CDR1 as SNHLY and CDR2 as FYNNEI. The J segment lost 6 bases and the V segment lost 7 bases, leaving 0 bases of the junction unmatched. CDR3 length: 11 amino acids. The CDR3 loop reads CASNRGNEQFF. The CDR3 DNA follows: TGTGCCAGCAACAGGGGCAATGAGCAGTTCTTC.

The count of this clone is one. The chain uses TRBV5-5 and TRBJ1-2; D gene ambiguous. This CDR3 spans 13 amino acids. Trimming shortened V by 5 bases and J by 2 bases, and 10 bases separated the two germline ends. CDR1 SGHKS and CDR2 YYEKEE come from the germline V gene (reference sequence). Here the CDR3 reads CASSSGLNYGYTF. The CDR3 coding sequence is TGTGCCAGCAGTTCGGGATTAAACTATGGCTACACCTTC. Based on the CDR3 plus reference TRBV5-5 and TRBJ1-2, the full variable domain is DAGVTQSPTHLIKTRGQQVTLRCSPISGHKSVSWYQQVLGQGPQFIFQYYEKEERGRGNFPDRFSARQFPNYSSELNVNALLLGDSALYLCASSSGLNYGYTFGSGTRLTVV.